The entry below describes one T cell receptor beta chain. In this sample, this clonotype turned up many times. Its antigen is currently not known. It has no much larger one-base neighbor in the sample; base qualities were not kept. The source of the sample is a study of T cells in Graves' hyperthyroidism and ophthalmopathy (dated by TCRdb to about 2019). About the full investigation: Peripheral blood samples were taken at the time of initial diagnosis, prior to any treatment. TCR V-J signatures able to tell the groups apart were searched for in a discovery cohort of 90 to 100 patients, of whom under 45 had Graves' ophthalmopathy and 55 to 60 had stable Graves' hyperthyroidism. Whether ophthalmopathy could be predicted prospectively was tested in an independent validation cohort made up of fewer than 20 hyperthyroidism patients plus 17 patients who later progressed to ophthalmopathy. The 100 or so discovery patients were randomly divided into training and test sets at a 7:3 ratio. In addition, the study compared T-cell repertoires in thyroid tissue and in blood from about 6 Graves' hyperthyroidism patients. After blood sampling, hyperthyroidism patients were treated with methimazole at a starting dose of 30 mg daily, and ophthalmopathy patients were treated with high-dose intravenous methylprednisolone. According to the paper, TCR Vbeta CDR3 sequencing was carried out on over 130 peripheral blood samples, which came from 40 to 45 ophthalmopathy, around 75 hyperthyroidism and approximately 17 progressor patients.

The TCR beta CDR3 regions were amplified from the RNA transcripts. For the first round of RT-PCR on the TCR CDR3, the HTBI primer set was used together with the Qiagen OneStep RT-PCR kit. Libraries were constructed in a second round of multiplex PCR, after which size selection and purification were carried out. Libraries were sequenced paired-end with 100 bp reads on an Illumina HiSeq2000. The published analysis was carried out like this. SOAPnuke was used to process the raw data, removing reads that contained adapters or uncalled bases, had a mean Phred below 15, or lacked an exact match to the constant primer or identifier. High-quality paired reads were merged using COPE v1.2.5, and each unique nucleotide sequence was defined as a clonotype. MiTCR v1.1 was used to align the clonotypes against IMGT TRBV, TRBD and TRBJ reference segments. Only V-J combinations with frequency above 0.0001, covering 99.2% of repertoires, were analysed. A TCS score was defined as the ratio between F50 (clonal expansion) and ExV (chaos), using BLOSUM62-based TCRdist between CDR3 peptides within each V-J. Welch's t-statistics and random forest reduced 450 to 600 V-J features to around 14, which were used in a naive Bayes classifier (R e1071). Through fastp at Q25 and MiXCR, TCRdb rebuilt clones from the public reads, retaining in-frame beta chains. One record per CDR3 amino acid sequence lists the most common genes and DNA. The authors' filters were not applied to this entry. The table for this sample lists around 620,000 distinct CDR3 sequences; 12% to 15% of them were counted only once. Together, the top ten hold roughly 7% of the sample.

The investigation overall reported the following: Most expanded thyroid clonotypes (frequency above 0.001) were also found in blood, which suggests that blood repertoires may mirror thyroid immune responses. A model built on a 13 V-J signature distinguished ophthalmopathy from stable hyperthyroidism, reaching about 88% sensitivity and 81% to 83% specificity in cross-validation and 80%/75% in testing. During validation, the model predicted progression to ophthalmopathy a median of about 6.5 months ahead of onset, with more than 60% sensitivity and 72% to 80% specificity. No statistical method was used to fix the sample size in advance, and group allocation was not hidden from the investigators.

Moderately to severely active disease, a Clinical Activity Score of at least 3, a NOSPECS grade of at least 4, and a duration under 3 months were present in ophthalmopathy patients. Patients with uncontrolled infections, other autoimmune diseases, pregnancy or lactation were excluded. Diagnoses were established on the basis of clinical symptoms, serum thyroxine and TRAb, thyroid ultrasound, and orbital computed tomography. PBMCs were separated from 10 ml of fresh peripheral blood using Ficoll-Paque density gradient centrifugation. Total RNA was extracted using Trizol reagent, and RNA quality was assessed on an Agilent 2100 Bioanalyzer. The germline V gene sets CDR1 to SQVTM and CDR2 to ANQGSEA. Unmatched junction bases come to 8, with V trimmed by 6 bases and J by 1 base. The cysteine opens and the phenylalanine closes a CDR3 of 14 amino acids. Only the CDR3 part of the read is kept: 42 bases, read in frame from the first base.

This clonotype was sampled from a woman aged 18-29 years with Graves' ophthalmopathy. The chain employs TRBV29-1 and TRBJ1-1, with 7 junctional bases fitting TRBD1. Source material: blood. CDR3 sequence: CSVINRGWNTEAFF. The nucleotides are TGCAGCGTCATAAACAGGGGATGGAACACTGAAGCTTTCTTT.